One and the same sample provided the 23 T cell receptor beta chains below, sequenced in a study of T cells in Graves' hyperthyroidism and ophthalmopathy. Amplification yielded TCR beta CDR3 regions, with RNA transcripts as the source. Carried out on the TCR CDR3, a first-round RT-PCR used the HTBI primer set. TCRdb processed the multiplex PCR reads anew with MiXCR; each CDR3 protein has one entry. The data contain more than 500,000 distinct CDR3 sequences, around 13% of them singletons. Sequenced material: blood. These receptors were taken from a woman aged 35 to 49 with Graves' hyperthyroidism.

V is TRBV10-2 and J is TRBJ2-5, with TRBD2 matching 15 bases. CDR3 length: 16 residues. With V trimmed by 4 bases and J by 5 bases, 5 bases remained unmatched. The germline V gene encodes CDR1 WSHSY and CDR2 SAAADI. CDR3 amino acids: CASSGGLAGGVETQYF. CDR3 coding DNA: TGCGCCAGCAGTGGGGGACTAGCGGGAGGCGTTGAGACCCAGTACTTC.

This clonotype was counted ten times or more. This chain uses TRBV28 with TRBJ2-5; possibly TRBD2 for D (5 bases). The CDR3 covers 16 residues. Germline-derived CDR1 and CDR2 are MDHEN and SYDVKM. Trimming shortened V by 1 base and J by 5 bases, and 17 bases separated the two germline ends. Written as DNA, the CDR3 is TGTGCCAGCAGTTTATCCGGCCGGGGATCGGCGGAGACCCAGTACTTC. It yields the protein CASSLSGRGSAETQYF.

The chain couples TRBV5-4 to TRBJ2-1, with TRBD2 identical over 11 bases. This CDR3 is built from 15 residues. Trimming at V came to 4 bases and at J to 8 bases, leaving 8 bases not matched to a gene. Germline V gene sequence: CDR1 SGHNT, CDR2 YYREEE (reference sequence). The CDR3 spells CASSRTSGSFDEQFF. For the CDR3, the DNA is TGTGCCAGCAGCCGTACTAGCGGGAGTTTTGATGAGCAGTTCTTC.

This chain uses TRBV5-5 with TRBJ1-1, with D hard to call. The CDR3 runs to 11 residues. Deletions cut 3 bases from V and 7 bases from J, with 7 bases between. Germline CDR1 is SGHKS and CDR2 is YYEKEE (reference sequence). The CDR3 DNA reads TGTGCCAGCAGCTCGGCAAGTGAAGCTTTCTTT. It is translated as CASSSASEAFF.

In its sample, this clonotype was seen a few times. This chain links TRBV9 with TRBJ2-3; D is undetermined. Between the trimmed V and J ends, which lost 0 bases and 0 bases, there was a span of 8 bases. In germline, CDR1 is SGDLS, CDR2 YYNGEE. The CDR3 totals 15 residues. The CDR3 loop is CASSVAVSSTDTQYF. CDR3 DNA: TGTGCCAGCAGCGTAGCGGTGTCTAGCACAGATACGCAGTATTTT.

In the case of this clonotype: A read error is likely, as this CDR3 ends without the conserved phenylalanine or tryptophan. The chain employs TRBV18 and TRBJ1-1; D is unclear. With 1 base removed from V and 2 bases from J, the gap between germline ends came to 8 bases. Germline CDR1 and CDR2: KGHSH and LQKENI. The CDR3 has 14 amino acids. The CDR3, as DNA: TGTGCCAGCTCACCACGATCGGGAAACACTGAAGCTTTCCTT. It is translated as CASSPRSGNTEAFL.

This clonotype was recorded many times. The CDR3 DNA follows: TGTGCCAGCAGTATGAGAGGACAGGGGACAGATACGCAGTATTTT. Its protein product is CASSMRGQGTDTQYF. The chain has TRBV28 and TRBJ2-3, with 9 bases fitting TRBD1. The V segment lost 5 bases and the J segment 3 bases; nucleotides outside the gene matches: 6. The CDR3 contains 15 residues. The germline V gene has CDR1 MDHEN and CDR2 SYDVKM.

V gene TRBV5-1 combines with J gene TRBJ2-3, with TRBD2 matching over 11 bases. V gave up 5 bases and J gave up 5 bases; unmatched junction bases: 7. Germline-derived CDR1 and CDR2 are SGHRS and YFSETQ. This CDR3 comprises 15 residues. CDR3 sequence reads: CASRGTSGPQDTQYF. CDR3 nucleotides: TGCGCCAGCAGAGGGACTAGCGGACCTCAAGATACGCAGTATTTT.

Only a few counts were recorded for this clonotype. The chain links TRBV20-1 to TRBJ1-1; D is unresolved. The CDR3 spans 15 residues. V gave up 5 bases and J gave up 1 base, with 17 bases separating them. Germline CDR1 DFQATT, CDR2 SNEGSKA (reference sequence). CDR3 bases: TGCAGTGCTCAGGACCCGGGAGTGCAGAACACTGAAGCTTTCTTT. This codes for CSAQDPGVQNTEAFF.

This clonotype showed up many times. The V call is TRBV28, the J call TRBJ2-7, with 14 bases aligning to TRBD2. V dropped 5 bases and J dropped 7; count of bases not matched to a gene: 10. The CDR3 is 16 amino acids. Germline V gene sequence: CDR1 MDHEN, CDR2 SYDVKM. CDR3 in amino acids: CASSPAFGLAGGEQYF. As DNA, the CDR3 is TGTGCCAGCAGTCCCGCATTTGGACTAGCGGGAGGTGAGCAGTACTTC. The full variable domain, rest sourced from reference TRBV28 and TRBJ2-7, is DVKVTQSSRYLVKRTGEKVFLECVQDMDHENMFWYRQDPGLGLRLIYFSYDVKMKEKGDIPEGYSVSREKKERFSLILESASTNQTSMYLCASSPAFGLAGGEQYFGPGTRLTVT.

This clonotype has ten or more counts. The chain has TRBV20-1 and TRBJ2-7, with D unclear. V lost 3 bases, J lost 4 bases, and 7 bases lay in between. In germline, CDR1 is DFQATT, CDR2 SNEGSKA (reference sequence). This CDR3 has 11 residues. CDR3 loop: CSASFAYEQYF. As DNA, the CDR3 is TGCAGTGCTAGTTTCGCGTACGAGCAGTACTTC.

The table lists this clonotype with a few counts. The rearrangement uses TRBV20-1 and TRBJ2-7; D possibly corresponds to TRBD2 (6 bases). The CDR3 has 15 amino acids. With 6 bases removed from V and 0 bases from J, the gap between germline ends came to 18 bases. From germline, CDR1 is DFQATT and CDR2 SNEGSKA (reference sequence). The CDR3: CSATGGGPSSYEQYF. CDR3 nucleotide sequence: TGCAGTGCCACCGGAGGAGGGCCGAGCTCCTACGAGCAGTACTTC.

The chain carries TRBV7-2 and TRBJ2-1; 8 nucleotides agree with TRBD2. V lost 0 bases and J lost 5; bases outside the gene matches: 12. The CDR3 contains 18 residues. Germline CDR1 is SGHTA and CDR2 is FQGNSA. The CDR3 bases are TGTGCCAGCAGCTTAGCACCCGCTAGCGGGCCCCTCGACAATGAGCAGTTCTTC. Protein sequence: CASSLAPASGPLDNEQFF.

This clonotype appeared many times. This chain joins TRBV28 and TRBJ2-2; unclear D gene. Deletions cut 4 bases from V and 5 bases from J, with 14 bases between. Germline CDR1 MDHEN, CDR2 SYDVKM. CDR3 length: 15 amino acids. CDR3 in amino acids: CASSSIESLTGELFF. The CDR3 DNA follows: TGTGCCAGCAGTTCAATTGAATCGCTTACCGGGGAGCTGTTTTTT. The variable domain in full, completed from reference TRBV28 and TRBJ2-2, reads DVKVTQSSRYLVKRTGEKVFLECVQDMDHENMFWYRQDPGLGLRLIYFSYDVKMKEKGDIPEGYSVSREKKERFSLILESASTNQTSMYLCASSSIESLTGELFFGEGSRLTVL.

The sample holds many counts of this clonotype. This chain links TRBV6-1 with TRBJ2-7; 12 bases match TRBD1. Looked up from germline, CDR1 is MNHNS and CDR2 is SASEGT. This CDR3 region has 15 residues. V lost 6 bases to trimming and J lost 5 bases; unmatched junction nucleotides: 8. The CDR3 sequence is CASRTAGTGGDEQYF. The DNA for the CDR3 is TGTGCCAGCAGAACGGCCGGGACAGGGGGCGACGAGCAGTACTTC.

V usage is TRBV5-6 and J usage is TRBJ2-5; 13 nucleotides line up with TRBD2. The V gene end was trimmed by 4 bases and the J gene end by 4 bases; junction bases not matched to a gene: 7. Germline V gene lookup returns CDR1 SGHDT and CDR2 YYEEEE. The CDR3 has 16 residues. The CDR3 spells CASSPNGLAGVETQYF. DNA for the CDR3: TGTGCCAGCAGCCCTAATGGACTAGCGGGAGTAGAGACCCAGTACTTC.

The V gene is TRBV28, the J gene TRBJ1-5; D perhaps matches TRBD1 (5 bases). The V gene lost 2 bases and the J gene lost 6 bases, with 11 bases spanning the gap. The CDR3 contains 14 residues. Germline values: CDR1 MDHEN, CDR2 SYDVKM. The CDR3 nucleotides are TGTGCCAGCAGTTTAGAACTCCAGGGTCAGCCCCAGCATTTT. Its translation is CASSLELQGQPQHF. The full variable domain, with the rest looked up from reference TRBV28 and TRBJ1-5, is DVKVTQSSRYLVKRTGEKVFLECVQDMDHENMFWYRQDPGLGLRLIYFSYDVKMKEKGDIPEGYSVSREKKERFSLILESASTNQTSMYLCASSLELQGQPQHFGDGTRLSIL.

Remarks on this clonotype: Possible read error: a much larger clone is one base away. The chain recombines TRBV7-2 with TRBJ2-2, with D unresolved. V shed 5 bases and J shed 5 bases, with 9 bases lying between them. Germline CDR1 reads SGHTA; CDR2 reads FQGNSA. The CDR3 is 13 residues long. The CDR3 DNA reads as TGTGCCAGCAGCCTCCCGAGGACCGGGGAGCTGTTTTTT. Amino acid sequence: CASSLPRTGELFF.

J is TRBJ2-7 and V is TRBV20-1; D is unresolved. Trimming took off 3 bases at V and 0 bases at J, with 3 bases between the two ends. The CDR3 sequence is 11 residues long. The germline CDR1 and CDR2 sequences are DFQATT and SNEGSKA (reference sequence). In DNA, the CDR3 is TGCAGTGCTAGCTTCTCCTACGAGCAGTACTTC. Translating it yields CSASFSYEQYF.

This clonotype was seen at least ten times. The chain employs TRBV7-9 and TRBJ2-7, with D perhaps TRBD1 or TRBD2 (5 bases each). The CDR3 has 15 residues. Germline CDR1 is SEHNR and CDR2 is FQNEAQ (reference sequence). Trimming pared 4 bases from V and 2 bases from J, leaving 15 bases between. Written as DNA, the CDR3 is TGTGCCAGCAGCTCGTCCGGGACGGAACCCTACGAGCAGTACTTC. Translated, it gives CASSSSGTEPYEQYF. Looking up the rest from reference TRBV7-9 and TRBJ2-7 gives the full variable domain: DTGVSQNPRHKITKRGQNVTFRCDPISEHNRLYWYRQTLGQGPEFLTYFQNEAQLEKSRLLSDRFSAERPKGSFSTLEIQRTEQGDSAMYLCASSSSGTEPYEQYFGPGTRLTVT.

This chain joins TRBV19 and TRBJ2-2, with D tentatively TRBD1 (5 bases). V was clipped by 8 bases and J by 0 bases, with 13 bases between them. Germline CDR1 is LNHDA and CDR2 is SQIVND (reference sequence). The CDR3 is 15 amino acids. The CDR3 region is CASRLGPANTGELFF. The CDR3 coding sequence is TGTGCCAGTCGGTTGGGGCCCGCGAACACCGGGGAGCTGTTTTTT.

This clonotype was seen once. The V gene is TRBV12-5, the J gene TRBJ2-3; 7 bases match TRBD1. The CDR3 extends over 13 amino acids. Per germline, CDR1 LGHNT and CDR2 FRNRAP. The J segment lost 4 bases and the V segment lost 6 bases, leaving 4 bases of the junction unmatched. As DNA, the CDR3 is TGTGCTAGTGGAGACGGGACAGCAGATACGCAGTATTTT. Protein sequence: CASGDGTADTQYF.

J is TRBJ2-6 and V is TRBV25-1; D uncertain. The germline V gene has CDR1 MGHDK and CDR2 SYGVNS. The CDR3 is 15 residues long. Trimming shortened V by 5 bases and J by 0 bases, and 8 bases separated the two germline ends. CDR3 sequence: CASSYRNSGANVLTF. CDR3 DNA: TGTGCCAGCAGTTATCGCAACTCTGGGGCCAACGTCCTGACTTTC.